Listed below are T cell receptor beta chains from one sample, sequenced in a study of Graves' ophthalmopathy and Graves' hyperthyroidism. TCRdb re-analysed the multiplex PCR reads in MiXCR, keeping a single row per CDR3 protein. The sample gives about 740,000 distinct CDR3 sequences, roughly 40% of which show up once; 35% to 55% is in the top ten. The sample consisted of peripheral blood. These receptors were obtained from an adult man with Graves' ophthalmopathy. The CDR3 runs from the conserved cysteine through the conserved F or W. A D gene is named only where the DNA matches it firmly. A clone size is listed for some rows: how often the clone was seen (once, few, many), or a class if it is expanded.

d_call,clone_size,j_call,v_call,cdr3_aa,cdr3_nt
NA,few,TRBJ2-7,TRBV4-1,CASSQDASSYEQYF,TGCGCCAGCAGCCAAGATGCTAGCTCCTACGAGCAGTACTTC
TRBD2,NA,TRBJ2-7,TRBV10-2,CASSYVASGSYEQYF,TGTGCCAGCAGTTATGTGGCTAGCGGGAGTTACGAGCAGTACTTC
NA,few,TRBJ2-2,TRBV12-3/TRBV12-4,CASTSSRGEGTGELFF,TGTGCCAGCACCTCCAGTAGGGGGGAAGGCACCGGGGAGCTGTTTTTT
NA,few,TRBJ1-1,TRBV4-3,CASSQWTEGTNTEAFF,TGCGCCAGCAGCCAATGGACGGAGGGTACGAACACTGAAGCTTTCTTT
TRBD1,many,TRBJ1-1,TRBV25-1,CASSPSRGQGVDTEAFF,TGTGCCAGCAGTCCAAGCAGGGGACAGGGGGTGGACACTGAAGCTTTCTTT
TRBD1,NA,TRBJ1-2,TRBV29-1,CSVHRGTGGNYGYTF,TGCAGCGTTCACCGAGGGACAGGGGGCAACTATGGCTACACCTTC
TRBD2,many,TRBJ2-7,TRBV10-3,CASSGLAGMEQYF,TGTGCCAGTTCGGGACTAGCGGGAATGGAGCAGTACTTC
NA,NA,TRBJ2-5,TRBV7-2,CASSLKGLGTWETQYF,TGTGCCAGCAGCTTAAAGGGTCTGGGAACTTGGGAGACCCAGTACTTC
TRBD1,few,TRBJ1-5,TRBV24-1,CASSYLRSGGDQPQHF,TGTGCCAGCAGTTACCTAAGGTCAGGGGGCGATCAGCCCCAGCATTTT
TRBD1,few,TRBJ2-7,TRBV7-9,CASGSGGQGVDEQYF,TGTGCCAGCGGCTCAGGAGGACAGGGCGTCGACGAGCAGTACTTC
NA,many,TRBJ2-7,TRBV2,CASSARGYEQYF,TGTGCCAGCAGTGCTCGGGGCTACGAGCAGTACTTC
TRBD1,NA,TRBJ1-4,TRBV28,CASSLPRGDATNEKLFF,TGTGCCAGCAGTTTACCCAGGGGGGATGCAACTAATGAAAAACTGTTTTTT
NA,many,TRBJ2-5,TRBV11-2,CASSPTLNGETQYF,TGTGCCAGCAGCCCTACCTTGAACGGGGAGACCCAGTACTTC
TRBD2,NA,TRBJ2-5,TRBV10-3,CAISDRLAGGLRKTQYF,TGTGCCATCAGTGATCGGCTAGCGGGGGGGCTGAGGAAGACCCAGTACTTC
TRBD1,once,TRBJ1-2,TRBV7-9,CASSTGVWRDPHGYTF,TGTGCCAGCAGCACAGGGGTCTGGAGGGACCCCCATGGCTACACCTTC
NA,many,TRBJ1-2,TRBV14,CASSQDYRGNGYTF,TGTGCCAGCAGCCAAGATTACCGAGGGAATGGCTACACCTTC
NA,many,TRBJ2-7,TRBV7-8,CASSLGNRDEQYF,TGTGCCAGCAGCTTAGGTAACAGGGACGAGCAGTACTTC
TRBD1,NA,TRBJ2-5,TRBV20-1,CSASTGTETQETQYF,TGCAGTGCTTCTACCGGGACAGAAACCCAAGAGACCCAGTACTTC
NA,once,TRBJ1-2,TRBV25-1,CASSASPGGNYGYTF,TGTGCCAGCAGTGCTAGCCCGGGGGGAAACTATGGCTACACCTTC
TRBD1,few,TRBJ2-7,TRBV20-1,CSARERTGVYEQYF,TGCAGTGCTAGAGAGCGGACAGGGGTGTACGAGCAGTACTTC
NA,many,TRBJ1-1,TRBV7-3,CASSMGGLNTEAFF,TGTGCCAGCAGCATGGGCGGATTGAACACTGAAGCTTTCTTT
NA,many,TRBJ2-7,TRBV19,CASSIPGSYEQYF,TGTGCCAGTAGTATCCCAGGCTCCTACGAGCAGTACTTC
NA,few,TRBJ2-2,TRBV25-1,CASSPGAGASDGELFF,TGTGCCAGCAGCCCAGGGGCAGGGGCTAGTGACGGGGAGCTGTTTTTT
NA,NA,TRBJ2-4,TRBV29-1,CSVDYRVVDIQYF,TGCAGCGTTGACTACAGGGTGGTGGACATTCAGTACTTC